This is a list of T cell receptor beta chains from one sample in a study of blood T cell repertoires in COVID-19. The repertoire was sequenced with immunoSEQ multiplex PCR; TCRdb's copy has only in-frame clones and lacks some. The repertoire holds 150,000 to 180,000 clones, approximately 78% seen once, with approximately 1.8% in the top ten. Specimen: peripheral blood. All receptors derive from a man at least 80 years old with acute or convalescent COVID-19. The CDR3 runs from the conserved cysteine through the conserved F or W. D genes are given only for firm matches.

CDR3aa: CASRDYRAEAFF
CDR3nt: TGCGCCAGCAGGGATTACAGGGCTGAAGCTTTCTTT
d_gene: NA
v_gene: TRBV10-2
j_gene: TRBJ1-1

CDR3aa: CASSRRNVNRQFF
CDR3nt: TGTGCCAGCAGCCGCCGTAATGTGAACAGGCAGTTCTTC
d_gene: NA
v_gene: TRBV12-3/TRBV12-4
j_gene: TRBJ2-1

CDR3aa: CASSPGGGAHEQFF
CDR3nt: TGTGCCAGCTCACCAGGCGGGGGGGCCCATGAGCAGTTCTTC
d_gene: TRBD2
v_gene: TRBV18
j_gene: TRBJ2-1

CDR3aa: CASSPGTGKSSYEQYF
CDR3nt: TGTGCCAGCAGTCCCGGGACAGGAAAGAGCTCCTACGAGCAGTACTTC
d_gene: TRBD1
v_gene: TRBV27
j_gene: TRBJ2-7

CDR3aa: CASSLPGKDGYTF
CDR3nt: TGTGCCAGCAGCCTCCCCGGGAAGGATGGCTACACCTTC
d_gene: NA
v_gene: TRBV6-5
j_gene: TRBJ1-2

CDR3aa: CATSRDITGNTEAFF
CDR3nt: TGTGCCACCAGCAGAGATATTACAGGGAACACTGAAGCTTTCTTT
d_gene: NA
v_gene: TRBV15
j_gene: TRBJ1-1

CDR3aa: CACTDRVDTGELFF
CDR3nt: TGTGCCTGCACCGACAGGGTAGACACCGGGGAGCTGTTTTTT
d_gene: TRBD1
v_gene: TRBV6-5
j_gene: TRBJ2-2

CDR3aa: CATSDGGGLTGELFF
CDR3nt: TGTGCCACCAGTGATGGCGGGGGTCTCACCGGGGAGCTGTTTTTT
d_gene: TRBD2
v_gene: TRBV24-1
j_gene: TRBJ2-2

CDR3aa: CASSPLGRQSTDTQYF
CDR3nt: TGTGCCAGCAGCCCTCTGGGCAGGCAAAGCACAGATACGCAGTATTTT
d_gene: NA
v_gene: TRBV7-3
j_gene: TRBJ2-3

CDR3aa: CASSQETGELFF
CDR3nt: TGTGCCAGCAGCCAGGAGACCGGGGAGCTGTTTTTT
d_gene: NA
v_gene: TRBV3-1/TRBV3-2
j_gene: TRBJ2-2

CDR3aa: CASSLNGGTGELFF
CDR3nt: TGTGCCAGCAGCTTAAATGGAGGCACCGGGGAGCTGTTTTTT
d_gene: NA
v_gene: TRBV11-1
j_gene: TRBJ2-2